A single count supports the clone carrying this T cell receptor beta chain. Antigen unknown. The sample originates from a study of cytomegalovirus exposure and HLA in healthy donors. The study, taken as a whole, reports: Accounts indicate the classifier identified cytomegalovirus status with strong specificity and sensitivity.

PCR used 60 Vbeta primers and 13 Jbeta primers. Clones were read by immunoSEQ multiplex PCR, and TCRdb kept only the in-frame ones, dropping some. This table holds more than 150,000 clones, more than 65% found once. The ends lost 5 bases at V and 6 bases at J; junction bases unmatched: 11. Germline V lookup: CDR1 SGHTA, CDR2 FQGNSA. The CDR3 has 16 residues. Sequenced material: PBMCs. This chain uses TRBV7-2 with TRBJ2-3; 10 nucleotides line up with TRBD2. This clonotype originated in a woman aged 25 to 45 in good health and CMV-seropositive. CDR3 in amino acids: CASSPVSGGAPDTQYF. CDR3 nucleotide sequence: TGTGCCAGCAGCCCCGTGAGCGGGGGGGCTCCGGATACGCAGTATTTT.